This T cell receptor (beta chain) was found in a study of blood T cell repertoires in COVID-19. Study summary: COVID-19 samples, acute and convalescent, were from the United States, Italy and Spain. Sample material is recorded as cDNA or gDNA derived from T cells, B-cell-depleted T cells, or PBMCs.

The CDR3 extends over 16 amino acids. Germline CDR1 is SGHNT and CDR2 is YYREEE (reference sequence). With V trimmed by 4 bases and J by 7 bases, 15 bases remained unmatched. Authors' processing steps: Reference gene primer amplification yielded estimated nucleated cell counts. Clones were sequenced by immunoSEQ multiplex PCR, and TCRdb holds only the in-frame ones, with some missing. Clone size and V and J calls were adopted from that table, with D and trimming inferred from the DNA. This sample carries 150,000 to 200,000 clones, roughly 88% of them seen once, and the ten largest clones take roughly 3.5%.

Material: peripheral blood. The chain is built from TRBV5-4 and TRBJ2-7; 9 bases match TRBD2. This receptor was taken from a man in his 60s with acute or convalescent COVID-19. The CDR3 here is CASSPAPAGGPGEQYF. The CDR3 nucleotides are TGTGCCAGCAGCCCAGCACCAGCGGGAGGACCTGGGGAGCAGTACTTC.